Below are 4 T cell receptor beta chains sequenced from a single sample in a study of neurological immune-mediated disorders. TCRdb reprocessed the 5' RACE reads via MiXCR and lists one record per CDR3 protein. The table lists about 87,000 distinct CDR3 sequences, around 3.5% of them singletons. Source material: PBMCs. The receptors were sampled from a woman aged 45-59 years with multiple sclerosis.

This clonotype has a count of ten or more. The genes are TRBV11-2 and TRBJ2-7; 12 bases line up with TRBD2. Germline trimming cut 1 base from V and 1 base from J; bases unmatched to any gene: 2. This CDR3 comprises 16 residues. CDR1 is SGHAT and CDR2 is FQNNGV in the germline V gene. The DNA for the CDR3 is TGTGCCAGCAGCTTAGGACTAGCGGGGGTATCCTACGAGCAGTACTTC. It codes for CASSLGLAGVSYEQYF. Full variable domain (missing parts from reference TRBV11-2 and TRBJ2-7): EAGVAQSPRYKIIEKRQSVAFWCNPISGHATLYWYQQILGQGPKLLIQFQNNGVVDDSQLPKDRFSAERLKGVDSTLKIQPAKLEDSAVYLCASSLGLAGVSYEQYFGPGTRLTVT.

Ten or more counts support this clonotype. The V call is TRBV5-6, the J call TRBJ2-1, with D possibly matching TRBD2 (5 bases). V was clipped by 0 bases and J by 3 bases, with 10 bases between them. Germline CDR1 is SGHDT and CDR2 is YYEEEE. This CDR3 has 15 amino acids. The CDR3: CASSLGGRIYNEQFF. DNA of the CDR3: TGTGCCAGCAGCTTGGGAGGGCGTATCTACAATGAGCAGTTCTTC.

This clonotype was observed at least ten times. The chain is built from TRBV7-6 and TRBJ2-3, with 10 bases that match TRBD2. Germline CDR1 is SGHVS and CDR2 is FNYEAQ. CDR3 length: 20 amino acids. The ends lost 5 bases at V and 0 bases at J; junction bases unmatched: 17. The chain's CDR3 is CASSPIRAGGPIPSTDTQYF. The CDR3 nucleotides read TGTGCCAGCAGCCCCATCCGAGCGGGGGGGCCAATACCCAGCACAGATACGCAGTATTTT.

This clonotype was picked up many times. The chain joins TRBV12-3 or TRBV12-4 to TRBJ2-1, with 10 bases matching TRBD2. The CDR3 extends over 18 amino acids. The V and J ends lost 4 bases and 5 bases, in that order; junction bases with no gene match: 14. The CDR3 reads CASSSYPRVSGGNNEQFF. CDR3 coding DNA: TGTGCCAGCAGTTCGTACCCTCGGGTTAGCGGGGGGAACAATGAGCAGTTCTTC.